These 9 T cell receptor beta chains were sequenced from one sample in a study of T cells in Graves' hyperthyroidism and ophthalmopathy. From RNA transcripts, TCR beta CDR3 regions were amplified. HTBI primers drove first-round RT-PCR of the TCR CDR3. One entry per CDR3 protein, called by TCRdb with MiXCR from the multiplex PCR reads. The data show under 500,000 distinct CDR3 sequences, around an eighth seen once. Input material: blood. All receptors derive from a man between 50 and 59 years old with Graves' ophthalmopathy.

This clonotype was seen many times. The rearrangement uses TRBV5-5 and TRBJ2-1; 9 nucleotides agree with TRBD1. This CDR3 is 16 amino acids long. CDR1 and CDR2 (germline): SGHKS, YYEKEE (reference sequence). V gave up 4 bases and J gave up 3 bases; unmatched junction bases: 8. In DNA form, the CDR3 reads TGTGCCAGCAGCCAGGGACAGGGTCAAGGCTACAATGAGCAGTTCTTC. Residues: CASSQGQGQGYNEQFF.

This clonotype occurred a few times. The chain links TRBV11-2 to TRBJ2-6; tentatively, D is TRBD2 (8 bases). CDR1 and CDR2 (germline): SGHAT, FQNNGV. Trimming removed 4 bases from V and 4 bases from J, with 17 bases in between. The CDR3 contains 17 residues. CDR3: CASSSGGRGPGANVLTF. CDR3 DNA: TGTGCCAGCAGCTCGGGGGGGAGGGGGCCGGGGGCCAACGTCCTGACTTTC.

At least ten counts were recorded for this clonotype. The rearrangement joins TRBV28 to TRBJ1-3; D uncertain. Trimming took 5 bases from V and 0 from J, leaving 11 bases between them. Germline CDR1 reads MDHEN; CDR2 reads SYDVKM. The CDR3 is 15 residues long. CDR3 coding DNA: TGTGCCAGCAGTCCCCGGGCCCTCTCTGGAAACACCATATATTTT. It encodes CASSPRALSGNTIYF.

This clonotype was counted only a few times. The chain carries TRBV7-2 and TRBJ1-2, with D unresolved. Germline CDR1 reads SGHTA; CDR2 reads FQGNSA. Trimming took 5 bases from V and 3 from J, leaving 7 bases between them. The CDR3 covers 12 residues. DNA for the CDR3: TGTGCCAGCAGCCCGGATGACTATGGCTACACCTTC. It specifies CASSPDDYGYTF.

This clonotype was recorded many times. The chain carries TRBV24-1 and TRBJ2-2; 10 nucleotides agree with TRBD2. Unmatched junction bases numbered 7, after V lost 4 bases and J lost 0 bases. From germline, CDR1 is KGHDR and CDR2 SFDVKD. The CDR3 extends over 18 amino acids. The DNA of the CDR3 is TGTGCCACCAGTGACCCAGTAGGACTAGCGGCGAACACCGGGGAGCTGTTTTTT. Translated, it gives CATSDPVGLAANTGELFF.

This clonotype appeared many times. This chain joins TRBV5-1 and TRBJ1-2; D is possibly TRBD1 (5 bases). Trimming cost V 3 bases and J 0 bases, with 24 bases left between them. Per germline, CDR1 SGHRS and CDR2 YFSETQ. The CDR3 extends over 19 amino acids. The CDR3 DNA follows: TGCGCCAGCAGCTCCCCCGTCATGGGCAGGGAGACTACTAACTATGGCTACACCTTC. Protein sequence: CASSSPVMGRETTNYGYTF.

The rearrangement joins TRBV15 to TRBJ2-5; D call uncertain. The CDR3 runs 13 residues. The germline gives CDR1 LNHNV, CDR2 YYDKDF (reference sequence). Trimming stripped 0 bases from V and 4 bases from J, with 6 bases between. CDR3 nucleotides: TGTGCCACCAGCAGAGAACCACCAGAGACCCAGTACTTC. Translating it yields CATSREPPETQYF.

This clonotype was counted many times. The V call is TRBV11-2, the J call TRBJ2-7; the match to TRBD2 covers 10 bases. This CDR3 is built from 15 residues. V lost 5 bases, J lost 2 bases, and 6 bases stayed unmatched. Germline V lookup: CDR1 SGHAT, CDR2 FQNNGV. CDR3 protein: CASSPRTSGPYEQYF. DNA for the CDR3: TGTGCCAGCAGCCCCAGGACTAGCGGTCCCTACGAGCAGTACTTC.

This clonotype has more than one count but fewer than ten. The gene calls are TRBV5-4 and TRBJ1-3; D remains ambiguous. Germline CDR1 reads SGHNT; CDR2 reads YYREEE (reference sequence). The CDR3 runs 16 residues. V was clipped by 0 bases and J by 0 bases, with 10 bases between them. The CDR3 region is CASSLDSGSSGNTIYF. DNA for the CDR3: TGTGCCAGCAGCTTGGATAGTGGGAGCTCTGGAAACACCATATATTTT.